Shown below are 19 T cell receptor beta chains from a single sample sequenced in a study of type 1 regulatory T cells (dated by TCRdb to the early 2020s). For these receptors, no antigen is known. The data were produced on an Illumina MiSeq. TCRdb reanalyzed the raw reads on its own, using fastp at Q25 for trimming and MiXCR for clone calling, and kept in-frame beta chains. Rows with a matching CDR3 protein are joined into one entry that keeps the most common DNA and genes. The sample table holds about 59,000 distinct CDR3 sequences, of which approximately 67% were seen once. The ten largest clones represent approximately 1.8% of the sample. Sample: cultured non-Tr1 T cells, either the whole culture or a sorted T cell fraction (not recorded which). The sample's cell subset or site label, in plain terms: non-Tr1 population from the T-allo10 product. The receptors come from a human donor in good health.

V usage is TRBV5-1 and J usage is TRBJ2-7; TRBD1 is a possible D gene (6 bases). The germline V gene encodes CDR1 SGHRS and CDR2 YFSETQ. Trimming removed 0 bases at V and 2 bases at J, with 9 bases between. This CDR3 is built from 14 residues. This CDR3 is CASSLAGTPYEQYF. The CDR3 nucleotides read TGCGCCAGCAGCTTGGCAGGGACACCCTACGAGCAGTACTTC.

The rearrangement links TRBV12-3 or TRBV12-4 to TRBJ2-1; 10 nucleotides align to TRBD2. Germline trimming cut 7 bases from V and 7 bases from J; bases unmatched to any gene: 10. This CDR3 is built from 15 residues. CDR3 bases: TGTGCCAGCACCTTCCTAGCGGGAGTTCCTAATGAGCAGTTCTTC. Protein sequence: CASTFLAGVPNEQFF.

CDR3 in amino acids: CASTGRQTGNTIYF. The CDR3 nucleotides read TGTGCCAGCACGGGACGGCAAACTGGAAACACCATATATTTT. The chain uses TRBV2 and TRBJ1-3, with a tentative D call TRBD1 (5 bases). Germline CDR1 and CDR2: SNHLY and FYNNEI. The CDR3 runs 14 residues. The V gene lost 7 bases and the J gene lost 2 bases, with 12 bases spanning the gap.

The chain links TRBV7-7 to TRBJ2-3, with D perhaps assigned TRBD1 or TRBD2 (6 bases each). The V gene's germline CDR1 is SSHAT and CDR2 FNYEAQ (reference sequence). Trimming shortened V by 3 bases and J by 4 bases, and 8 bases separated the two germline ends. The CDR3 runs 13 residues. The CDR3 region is CASSLGGADTQYF. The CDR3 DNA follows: TGTGCCAGCAGCTTGGGGGGCGCAGATACGCAGTATTTT.

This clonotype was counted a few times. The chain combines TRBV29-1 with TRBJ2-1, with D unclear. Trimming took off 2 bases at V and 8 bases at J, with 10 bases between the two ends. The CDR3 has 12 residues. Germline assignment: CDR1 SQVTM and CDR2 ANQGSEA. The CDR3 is CSVERSFDEQFF. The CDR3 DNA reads TGCAGCGTTGAAAGAAGTTTCGATGAGCAGTTCTTC.

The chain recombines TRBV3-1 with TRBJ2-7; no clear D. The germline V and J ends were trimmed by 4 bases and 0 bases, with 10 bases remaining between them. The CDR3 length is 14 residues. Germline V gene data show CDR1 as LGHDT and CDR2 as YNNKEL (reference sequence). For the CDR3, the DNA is TGTGCCAGCAGCCCGGCGGTTAGCTCCTACGAGCAGTACTTC. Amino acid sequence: CASSPAVSSYEQYF.

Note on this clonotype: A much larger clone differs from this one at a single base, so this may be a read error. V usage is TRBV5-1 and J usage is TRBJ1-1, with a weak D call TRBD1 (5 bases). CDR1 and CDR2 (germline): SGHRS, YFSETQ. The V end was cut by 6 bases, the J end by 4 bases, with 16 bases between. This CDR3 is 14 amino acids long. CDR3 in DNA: TGCGCCAGCACCTGGGTGGACGGGGGCACTGAAGCTTTCTTT. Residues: CASTWVDGGTEAFF.

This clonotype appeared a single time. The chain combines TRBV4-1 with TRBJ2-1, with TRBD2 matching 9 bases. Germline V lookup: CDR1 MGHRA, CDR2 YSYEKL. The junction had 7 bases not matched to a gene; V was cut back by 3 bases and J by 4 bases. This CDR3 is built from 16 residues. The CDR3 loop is CASSQETSGAYNEQFF. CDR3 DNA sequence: TGCGCCAGCAGCCAGGAGACTAGCGGAGCGTACAATGAGCAGTTCTTC.

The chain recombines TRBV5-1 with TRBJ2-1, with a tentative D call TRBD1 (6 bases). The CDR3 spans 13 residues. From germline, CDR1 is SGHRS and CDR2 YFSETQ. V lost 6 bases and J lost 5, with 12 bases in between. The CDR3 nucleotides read TGCGCCAGCACCAGACAGGTGGACAATGAGCAGTTCTTC. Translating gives CASTRQVDNEQFF.

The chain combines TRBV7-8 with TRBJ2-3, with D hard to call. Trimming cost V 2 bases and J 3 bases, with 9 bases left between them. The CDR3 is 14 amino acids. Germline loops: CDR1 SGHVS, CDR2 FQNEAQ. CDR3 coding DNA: TGTGCCAGCAGCTTAACTTTTTCAACAGATACGCAGTATTTT. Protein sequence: CASSLTFSTDTQYF.

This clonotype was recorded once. In DNA form, the CDR3 reads TGTGCCAGCAGTGAAGTAGCGGGAGAGGCTGGGGCCAACGTCCTGACTTTC. This translates into CASSEVAGEAGANVLTF. The rearrangement joins TRBV2 to TRBJ2-6, with TRBD2 identical over 9 bases. Germline values: CDR1 SNHLY, CDR2 FYNNEI. The J segment lost 2 bases and the V segment lost 1 base, leaving 3 bases of the junction unmatched. The CDR3 loop spans 17 amino acids. Together with reference TRBV2 and TRBJ2-6, the CDR3 gives the full variable domain: EPEVTQTPSHQVTQMGQEVILRCVPISNHLYFYWYRQILGQKVEFLVSFYNNEISEKSEIFDDQFSVERPDGSNFTLKIRSTKLEDSAMYFCASSEVAGEAGANVLTFGAGSRLTVL.

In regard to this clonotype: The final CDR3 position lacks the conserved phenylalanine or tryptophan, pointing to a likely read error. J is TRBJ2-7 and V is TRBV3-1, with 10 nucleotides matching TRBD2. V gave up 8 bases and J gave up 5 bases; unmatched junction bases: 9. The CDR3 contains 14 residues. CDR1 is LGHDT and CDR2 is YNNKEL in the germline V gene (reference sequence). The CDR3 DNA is TGTGCCAGCCATCTTAGCGGGAGGTTCCACGAGCAGTACATC. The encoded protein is CASHLSGRFHEQYI.

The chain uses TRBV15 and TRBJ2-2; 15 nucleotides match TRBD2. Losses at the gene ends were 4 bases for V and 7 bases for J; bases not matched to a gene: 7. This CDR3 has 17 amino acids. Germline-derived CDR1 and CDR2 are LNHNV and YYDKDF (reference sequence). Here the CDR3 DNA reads TGTGCCACCAGCAAGGGACTAGCGGGAGGCCCACTCGGGGAGCTGTTTTTT. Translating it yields CATSKGLAGGPLGELFF. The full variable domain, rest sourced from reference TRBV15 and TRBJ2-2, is DAMVIQNPRYQVTQFGKPVTLSCSQTLNHNVMYWYQQKSSQAPKLLFHYYDKDFNNEADTPDNFQSRRPNTSFCFLDIRSPGLGDTAMYLCATSKGLAGGPLGELFFGEGSRLTVL.

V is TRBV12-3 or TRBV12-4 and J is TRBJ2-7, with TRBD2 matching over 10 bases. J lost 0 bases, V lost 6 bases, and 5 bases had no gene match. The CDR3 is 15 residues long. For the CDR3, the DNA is TGTGCCAGCAGCCGGGGGACTAGCGCCTCCTACGAGCAGTACTTC. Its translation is CASSRGTSASYEQYF.

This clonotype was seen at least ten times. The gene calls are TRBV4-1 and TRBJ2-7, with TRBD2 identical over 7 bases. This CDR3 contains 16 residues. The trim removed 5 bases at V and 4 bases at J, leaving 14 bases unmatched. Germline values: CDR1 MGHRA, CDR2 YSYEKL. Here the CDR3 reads CASSFRASGGEYEQYF. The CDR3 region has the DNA TGCGCCAGCAGCTTCCGGGCTAGCGGCGGGGAGTACGAGCAGTACTTC.

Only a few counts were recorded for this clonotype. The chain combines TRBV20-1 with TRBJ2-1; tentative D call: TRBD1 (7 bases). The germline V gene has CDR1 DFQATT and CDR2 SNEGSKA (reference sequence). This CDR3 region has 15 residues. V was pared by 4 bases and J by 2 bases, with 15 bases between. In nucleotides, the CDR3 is TGCAGTGCTATGGGGCAGGGGGGTACCTACAATGAGCAGTTCTTC. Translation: CSAMGQGGTYNEQFF.

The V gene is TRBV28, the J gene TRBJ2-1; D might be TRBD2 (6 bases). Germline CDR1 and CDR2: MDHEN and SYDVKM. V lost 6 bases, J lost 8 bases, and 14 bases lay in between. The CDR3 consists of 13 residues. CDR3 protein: CASSPGVQDEQFF. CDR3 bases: TGTGCCAGCAGCCCGGGGGTTCAGGATGAGCAGTTCTTC. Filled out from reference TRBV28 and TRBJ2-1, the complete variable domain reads DVKVTQSSRYLVKRTGEKVFLECVQDMDHENMFWYRQDPGLGLRLIYFSYDVKMKEKGDIPEGYSVSREKKERFSLILESASTNQTSMYLCASSPGVQDEQFFGPGTRLTVL.

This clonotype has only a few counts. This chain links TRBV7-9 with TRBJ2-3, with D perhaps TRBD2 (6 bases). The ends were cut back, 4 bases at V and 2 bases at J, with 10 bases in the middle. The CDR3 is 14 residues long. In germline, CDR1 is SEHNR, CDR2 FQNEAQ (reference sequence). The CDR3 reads CASSSEGYTDTQYF. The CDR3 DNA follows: TGTGCCAGCAGCTCGGAGGGTTACACAGATACGCAGTATTTT.

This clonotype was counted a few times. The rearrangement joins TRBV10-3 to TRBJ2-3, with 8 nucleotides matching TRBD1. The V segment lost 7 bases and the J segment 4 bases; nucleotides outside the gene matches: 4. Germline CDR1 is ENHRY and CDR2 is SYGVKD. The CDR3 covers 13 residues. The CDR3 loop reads CAINGQGSDTQYF. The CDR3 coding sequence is TGTGCCATCAATGGACAGGGTTCAGATACGCAGTATTTT.